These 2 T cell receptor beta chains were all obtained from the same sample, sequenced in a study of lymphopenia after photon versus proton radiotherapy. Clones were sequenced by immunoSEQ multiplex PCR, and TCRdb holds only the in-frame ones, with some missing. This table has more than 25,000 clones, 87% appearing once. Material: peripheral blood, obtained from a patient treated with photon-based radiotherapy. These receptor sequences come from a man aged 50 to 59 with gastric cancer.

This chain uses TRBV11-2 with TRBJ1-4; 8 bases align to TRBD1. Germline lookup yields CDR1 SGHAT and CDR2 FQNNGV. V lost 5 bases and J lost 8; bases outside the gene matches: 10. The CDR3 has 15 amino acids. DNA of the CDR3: TGTGCCAGCAGCCGGCACGGGACAGGAGGCGAAAAACTGTTTTTT. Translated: CASSRHGTGGEKLFF. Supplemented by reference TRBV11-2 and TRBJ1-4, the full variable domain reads EAGVAQSPRYKIIEKRQSVAFWCNPISGHATLYWYQQILGQGPKLLIQFQNNGVVDDSQLPKDRFSAERLKGVDSTLKIQPAKLEDSAVYLCASSRHGTGGEKLFFGSGTQLSVL.

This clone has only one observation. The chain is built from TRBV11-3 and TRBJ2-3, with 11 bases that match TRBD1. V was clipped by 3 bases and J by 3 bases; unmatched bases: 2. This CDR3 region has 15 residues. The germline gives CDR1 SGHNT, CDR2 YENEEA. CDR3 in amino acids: CASSFGTGGTDTQYF. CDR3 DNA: TGTGCCAGCAGCTTTGGGACAGGGGGAACAGATACGCAGTATTTT.